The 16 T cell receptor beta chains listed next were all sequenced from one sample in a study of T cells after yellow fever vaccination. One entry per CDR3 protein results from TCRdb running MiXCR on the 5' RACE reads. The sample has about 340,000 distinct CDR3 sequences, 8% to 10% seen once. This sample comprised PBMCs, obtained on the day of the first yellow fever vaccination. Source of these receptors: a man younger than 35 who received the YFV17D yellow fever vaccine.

CDR3 protein: CSASGAGLGRWPRSLHF. The CDR3 DNA is TGCAGTGCTTCGGGGGCGGGGCTCGGAAGGTGGCCGCGGTCCCTCCACTTT. The chain carries TRBV20-1 and TRBJ1-6, with a possible D match to TRBD1 (6 bases). The CDR3 extends over 17 amino acids. Per germline, CDR1 DFQATT and CDR2 SNEGSKA (reference sequence). Trimming stripped 5 bases from V and 14 bases from J, with 31 bases between.

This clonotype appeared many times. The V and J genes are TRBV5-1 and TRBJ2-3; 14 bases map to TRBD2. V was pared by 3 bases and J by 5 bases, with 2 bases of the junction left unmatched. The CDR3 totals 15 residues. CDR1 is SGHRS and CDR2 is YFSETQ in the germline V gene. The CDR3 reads CASSSGLAGEDTQYF. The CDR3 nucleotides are TGCGCCAGCAGCTCGGGACTAGCGGGGGAAGATACGCAGTATTTT. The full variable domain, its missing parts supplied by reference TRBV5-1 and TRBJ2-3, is KAGVTQTPRYLIKTRGQQVTLSCSPISGHRSVSWYQQTPGQGLQFLFEYFSETQRNKGNFPGRFSGRQFSNSRSEMNVSTLELGDSALYLCASSSGLAGEDTQYFGPGTRLTVL.

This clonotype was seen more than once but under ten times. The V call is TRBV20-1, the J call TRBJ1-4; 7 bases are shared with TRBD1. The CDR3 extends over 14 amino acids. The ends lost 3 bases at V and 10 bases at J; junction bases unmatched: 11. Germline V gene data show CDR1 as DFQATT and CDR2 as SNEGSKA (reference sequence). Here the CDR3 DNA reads TGCAGTGCTAGTGCCGCGACAGGGTATGCAAAACTGTTTTTT. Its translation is CSASAATGYAKLFF.

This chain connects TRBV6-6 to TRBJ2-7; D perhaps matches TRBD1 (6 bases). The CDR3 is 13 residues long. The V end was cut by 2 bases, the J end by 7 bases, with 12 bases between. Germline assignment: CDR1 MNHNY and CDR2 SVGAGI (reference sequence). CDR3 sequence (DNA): TGTGCCAGCAGTTACGGCAGGGGCCAAGAGCAGTACGTC. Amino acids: CASSYGRGQEQYV.

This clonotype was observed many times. In DNA, the CDR3 is TGTGCCAGCACCAACACCCTACAGGGGAACTATGGCTACACCTTC. Translating it yields CASTNTLQGNYGYTF. This chain links TRBV7-2 with TRBJ1-2; 7 bases line up with TRBD1. V dropped 7 bases and J dropped 2; count of bases not matched to a gene: 10. CDR3 length equals 15 residues. The V gene's germline CDR1 is SGHTA and CDR2 FQGNSA.

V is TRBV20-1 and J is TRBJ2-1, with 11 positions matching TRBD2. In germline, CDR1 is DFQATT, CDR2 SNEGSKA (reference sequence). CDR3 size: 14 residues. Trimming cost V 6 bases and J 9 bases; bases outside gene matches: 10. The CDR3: CSALKSTSGSEQFF. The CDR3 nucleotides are TGCAGTGCCCTTAAAAGTACTAGCGGGAGTGAGCAGTTCTTC.

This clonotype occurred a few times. The CDR3 is CASSQVIAGRQETQYF. CDR3 DNA: TGTGCCAGCAGCCAAGTAATAGCGGGGCGCCAAGAGACCCAGTACTTC. V usage is TRBV14 and J usage is TRBJ2-5; 8 nucleotides align to TRBD2. Germline values: CDR1 SGHDN, CDR2 FVKESK. With 1 base clipped from V and 1 base from J, the junction kept 5 bases outside the gene matches. The CDR3 extends over 16 amino acids.

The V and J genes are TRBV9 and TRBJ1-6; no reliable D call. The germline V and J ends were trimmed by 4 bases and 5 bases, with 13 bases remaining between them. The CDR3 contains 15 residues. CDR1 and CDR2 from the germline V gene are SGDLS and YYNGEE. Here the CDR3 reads CASSSGGANNSPLHF. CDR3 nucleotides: TGTGCCAGCAGCTCAGGTGGAGCCAATAATTCACCCCTCCACTTT.

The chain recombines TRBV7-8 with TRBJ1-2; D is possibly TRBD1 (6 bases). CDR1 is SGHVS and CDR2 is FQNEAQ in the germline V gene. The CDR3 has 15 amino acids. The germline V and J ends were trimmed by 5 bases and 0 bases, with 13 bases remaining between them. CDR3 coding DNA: TGTGCCAGCAGCCGGGGGGCAGAGACTAACTATGGCTACACCTTC. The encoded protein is CASSRGAETNYGYTF.

In nucleotides, the CDR3 is TGCAGTGCTATCCGACGACTAGCGGGGGGGAGCACAGATACGCAGTATTTT. Its translation: CSAIRRLAGGSTDTQYF. This rearrangement joins TRBV20-1 to TRBJ2-3; 14 bases map to TRBD2. The ends lost 4 bases at V and 0 bases at J; junction bases unmatched: 6. This CDR3 spans 17 amino acids. From germline, CDR1 is DFQATT and CDR2 SNEGSKA (reference sequence).

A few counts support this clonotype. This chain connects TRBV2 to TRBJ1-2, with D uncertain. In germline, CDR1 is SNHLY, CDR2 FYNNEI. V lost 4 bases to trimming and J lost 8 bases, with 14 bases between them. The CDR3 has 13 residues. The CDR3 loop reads CASSVWTEGGYTF. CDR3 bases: TGTGCCAGCAGTGTTTGGACGGAAGGGGGCTACACCTTC. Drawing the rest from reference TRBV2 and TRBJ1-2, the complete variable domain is EPEVTQTPSHQVTQMGQEVILRCVPISNHLYFYWYRQILGQKVEFLVSFYNNEISEKSEIFDDQFSVERPDGSNFTLKIRSTKLEDSAMYFCASSVWTEGGYTFGSGTRLTVV.

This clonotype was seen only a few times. Written as DNA, the CDR3 is TGCAGCGCGAATGTCGGACAGAGAGAGACCCAGTACTTC. Translation gives CSANVGQRETQYF. The rearrangement links TRBV29-1 to TRBJ2-5; tentative D call: TRBD1 (6 bases). The CDR3 spans 13 residues. Germline V gene data show CDR1 as SQVTM and CDR2 as ANQGSEA. Trimming cost V 7 bases and J 4 bases, with 16 bases left between them. Combining the CDR3 with reference TRBV29-1 and TRBJ2-5 gives the whole variable domain SAVISQKPSRDICQRGTSLTIQCQVDSQVTMMFWYRQQPGQSLTLIATANQGSEATYESGFVIDKFPISRPNLTFSTLTVSNMSPEDSSIYLCSANVGQRETQYFGPGTRLLVL.

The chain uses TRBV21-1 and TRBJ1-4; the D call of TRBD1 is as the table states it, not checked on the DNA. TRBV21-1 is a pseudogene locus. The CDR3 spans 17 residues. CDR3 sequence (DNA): TGTGCCAGCAGCAAAGCGCCACAGGGACGGGTTTATGAAAAACTGTTTTTT. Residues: CASSKAPQGRVYEKLFF.

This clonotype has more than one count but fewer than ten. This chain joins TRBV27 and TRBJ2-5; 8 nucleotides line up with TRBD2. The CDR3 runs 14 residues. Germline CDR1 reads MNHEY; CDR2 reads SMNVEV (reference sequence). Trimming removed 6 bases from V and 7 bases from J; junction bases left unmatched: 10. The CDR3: CASRPWLAGGTQYF. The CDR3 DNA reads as TGTGCCAGCAGGCCGTGGCTAGCGGGTGGGACCCAGTACTTC.

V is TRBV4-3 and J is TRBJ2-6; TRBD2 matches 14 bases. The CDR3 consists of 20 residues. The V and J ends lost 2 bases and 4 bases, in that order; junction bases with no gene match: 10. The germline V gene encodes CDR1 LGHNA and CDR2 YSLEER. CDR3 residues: CASSQRTSGGWMAGANVLTF. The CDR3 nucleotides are TGCGCCAGCAGCCAACGGACTAGCGGGGGGTGGATGGCCGGGGCCAACGTCCTGACTTTC.

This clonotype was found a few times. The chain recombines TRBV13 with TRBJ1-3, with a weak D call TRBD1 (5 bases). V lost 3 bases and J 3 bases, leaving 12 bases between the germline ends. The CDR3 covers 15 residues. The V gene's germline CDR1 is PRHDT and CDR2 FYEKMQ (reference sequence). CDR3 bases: TGTGCCAGCAGCTTCCGACAGAGACGTGGAAACACCATATATTTT. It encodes CASSFRQRRGNTIYF.